This T cell receptor beta chain was sequenced for a study of blood T cell repertoires in COVID-19. Trimming pared 4 bases from V and 12 bases from J, leaving 19 bases between. CDR1 and CDR2 from the germline V gene are LGHNA and YNFKEQ. The CDR3 spans 14 residues. In the original workflow: Amplification with reference gene primers provided the estimates of nucleated cell counts. The repertoire was sequenced with immunoSEQ multiplex PCR; TCRdb's copy has only in-frame clones and lacks some. That table supplies the V and J calls and clone size; D and trimming were determined from the DNA. The sample holds approximately 240,000 clones, nearly 85% seen once. Seattle patients were enrolled during active infection and followed longitudinally.

This receptor was obtained from a woman under 40 with COVID-19, enrolled during active disease. V gene TRBV4-2 combines with J gene TRBJ2-1; the D gene is possibly TRBD2 (6 bases). Sequencing used peripheral blood. The chain's CDR3 is CASSRTDPGGRQFF. CDR3 nucleotide sequence: TGTGCCAGCAGCCGAACAGACCCCGGGGGAAGGCAGTTCTTC.